The 2 T cell receptor beta chains below all came from one sample that was sequenced in a study of shared clonotypes between healthy human individuals. Libraries were prepared by immunoSEQ multiplex PCR; TCRdb keeps only in-frame clonotypes and omits some of them. The sample includes millions of clones, 93% of them seen just once. The material sequenced was naive CD4+ T cells from PBMCs. The subset was: CD45RA+ positively selected. The origin of the receptors is a man aged 18 to 30 in good health. Some clones in this sample may be carry-over from other donors' samples.

The gene calls are TRBV27 and TRBJ2-7; TRBD2 aligns across 9 bases. Germline V gene data show CDR1 as MNHEY and CDR2 as SMNVEV (reference sequence). This CDR3 has 17 amino acids. V trimming: 1 base; J trimming: 5 bases; junction bases outside the gene matches: 12. The chain's CDR3 is CASSLFSLAGRSHEQYF. The CDR3 DNA reads as TGTGCCAGCAGTTTATTTTCGCTAGCGGGAAGATCCCACGAGCAGTACTTC.

This clone has just one count. V usage is TRBV2 and J usage is TRBJ1-4; 7 nucleotides match TRBD1. Unmatched junction bases numbered 6, after V lost 4 bases and J lost 4 bases. CDR1 is SNHLY and CDR2 is FYNNEI in the germline V gene. There are 15 residues in the CDR3. The CDR3 DNA reads as TGTGCCAGCAGTGGGACAGGCAGTCGTAATGAAAAACTGTTTTTT. It specifies CASSGTGSRNEKLFF.